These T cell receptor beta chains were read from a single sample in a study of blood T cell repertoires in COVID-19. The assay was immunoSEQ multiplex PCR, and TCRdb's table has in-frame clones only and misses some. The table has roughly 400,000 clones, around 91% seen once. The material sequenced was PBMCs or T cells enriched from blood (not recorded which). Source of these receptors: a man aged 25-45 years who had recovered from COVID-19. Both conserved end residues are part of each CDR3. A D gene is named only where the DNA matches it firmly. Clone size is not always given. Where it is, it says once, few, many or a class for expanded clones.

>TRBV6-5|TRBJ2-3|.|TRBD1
CASSVGTGVLDTQYF
TGTGCCAGCAGCGTAGGGACAGGGGTTCTTGATACGCAGTATTTT
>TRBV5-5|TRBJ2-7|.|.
CASSLAGWDNEQYF
TGTGCCAGCAGCTTGGCAGGGTGGGACAACGAGCAGTACTTC
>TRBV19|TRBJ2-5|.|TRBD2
CASSTPGGSETQYF
TGTGCCAGTAGTACCCCGGGGGGGTCGGAGACCCAGTACTTC
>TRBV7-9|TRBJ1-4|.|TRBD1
CASSPSGTGATLFF
TGTGCCAGCAGCCCATCCGGGACAGGGGCAACACTGTTTTTT
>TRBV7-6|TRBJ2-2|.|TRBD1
CASSFTPGQTNTGELFF
TGTGCCAGCAGCTTTACACCGGGACAGACGAACACCGGGGAGCTGTTTTTT
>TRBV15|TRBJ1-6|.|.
CATSRVGREAYNSPLHF
TGTGCCACCAGCAGAGTCGGACGGGAGGCCTATAATTCACCCCTCCACTTT
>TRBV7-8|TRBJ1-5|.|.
CASSPSRWGLDNQPQHF
TGTGCCAGCAGCCCCAGTAGGTGGGGGCTGGACAATCAGCCCCAGCATTTT
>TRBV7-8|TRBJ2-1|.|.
CASSLMDLRYNEQFF
TGTGCCAGCAGCTTGATGGATCTGAGGTACAATGAGCAGTTCTTC
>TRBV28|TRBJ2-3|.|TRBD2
CASSGGWTDTQYF
TGTGCCAGCAGCGGGGGGTGGACAGATACGCAGTATTTT
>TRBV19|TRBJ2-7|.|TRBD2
CASSIQKGRAGGNSYEQYF
TGTGCCAGTAGTATACAAAAAGGGAGAGCGGGAGGGAACTCCTACGAGCAGTACTTC
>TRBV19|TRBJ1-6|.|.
CASSEEVDSPLHF
TGTGCCAGTAGTGAGGAGGTGGATTCACCCCTCCACTTT
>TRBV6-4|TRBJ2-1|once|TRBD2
CASSIVLAAGEQFF
TGTGCCAGCAGTATAGTACTAGCGGCAGGTGAGCAGTTCTTC
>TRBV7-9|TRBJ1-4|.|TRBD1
CASSSDRGSTNEKLFF
TGTGCCAGCAGCTCAGACAGGGGGTCAACTAATGAAAAACTGTTTTTT
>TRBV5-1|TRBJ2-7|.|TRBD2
CASSLGTSGGTYEQYF
TGCGCCAGCAGCTTGGGGACTAGCGGGGGGACCTACGAGCAGTACTTC
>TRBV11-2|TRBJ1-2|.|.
CASSSPRETAYGYTF
TGTGCCAGCAGCTCGCCCCGGGAGACGGCCTATGGCTACACCTTC
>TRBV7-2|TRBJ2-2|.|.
CARNTPNTGELFF
TGTGCCCGCAATACACCGAACACCGGGGAGCTGTTTTTT
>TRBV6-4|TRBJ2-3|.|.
CASSAPRGTQYF
TGTGCCAGCAGTGCTCCTCGTGGCACGCAGTATTTT
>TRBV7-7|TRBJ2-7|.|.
CASSLSGSYEQYF
TGTGCTAGCAGCTTATCCGGGAGCTACGAGCAGTACTTC
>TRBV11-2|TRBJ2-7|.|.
CASSLESLNPYEQYF
TGTGCCAGCAGCTTAGAGTCCCTAAATCCCTACGAGCAGTACTTC
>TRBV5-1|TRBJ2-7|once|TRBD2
CASSLVLAGTYEQYF
TGCGCCAGCAGCTTGGTACTAGCGGGAACCTACGAGCAGTACTTC
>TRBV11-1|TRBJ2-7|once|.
CASSISTGTSYEQYF
TGTGCCAGCAGCATATCGACGGGAACCTCCTACGAGCAGTACTTC
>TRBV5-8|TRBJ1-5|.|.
CASSFREAEPQHF
TGTGCCAGCAGCTTTCGGGAGGCTGAGCCCCAGCATTTT
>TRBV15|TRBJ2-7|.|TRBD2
CATSREGLAGIYEQYF
TGTGCCACCAGCAGAGAGGGACTAGCGGGGATCTACGAGCAGTACTTC
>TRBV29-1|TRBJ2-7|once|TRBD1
CSGQPGQPSYEQYF
TGCAGCGGGCAACCGGGACAGCCTTCCTACGAGCAGTACTTC
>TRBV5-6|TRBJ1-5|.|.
CASSLRREGPQHF
TGTGCCAGCAGCTTGCGCCGGGAGGGGCCCCAGCATTTT
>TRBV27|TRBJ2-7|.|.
CASSAGTTYEQYF
TGTGCCAGCAGTGCCGGGACAACCTACGAGCAGTACTTC
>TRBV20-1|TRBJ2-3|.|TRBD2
CSASGTWEREVGTDTQYF
TGCAGTGCTAGTGGGACTTGGGAGCGGGAGGTTGGAACAGATACGCAGTATTTT
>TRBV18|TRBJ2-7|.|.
CASSPNRDTGYEQYF
TGTGCCAGCTCACCTAACCGGGACACCGGATACGAGCAGTACTTC
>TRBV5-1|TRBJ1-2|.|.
CASSDVVRGYGYTF
TGCGCCAGCAGCGATGTCGTTCGGGGGTATGGCTACACCTTC